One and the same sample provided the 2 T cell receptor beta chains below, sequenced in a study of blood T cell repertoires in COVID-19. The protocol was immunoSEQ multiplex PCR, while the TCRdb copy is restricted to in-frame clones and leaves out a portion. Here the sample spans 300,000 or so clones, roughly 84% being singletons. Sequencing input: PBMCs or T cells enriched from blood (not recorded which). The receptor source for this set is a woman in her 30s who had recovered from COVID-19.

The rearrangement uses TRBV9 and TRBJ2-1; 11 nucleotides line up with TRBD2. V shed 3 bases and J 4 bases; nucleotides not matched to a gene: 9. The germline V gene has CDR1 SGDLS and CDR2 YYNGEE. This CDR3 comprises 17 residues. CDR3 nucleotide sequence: TGTGCCAGCAGCGACATAGCGGGGGGGCTCTCATACAATGAGCAGTTCTTC. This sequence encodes CASSDIAGGLSYNEQFF.

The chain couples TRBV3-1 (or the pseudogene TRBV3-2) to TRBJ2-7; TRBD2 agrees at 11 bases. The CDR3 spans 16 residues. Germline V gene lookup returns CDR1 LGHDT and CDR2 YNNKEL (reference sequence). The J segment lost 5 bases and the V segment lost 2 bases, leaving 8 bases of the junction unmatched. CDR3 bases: TGTGCCAGCAGCCAATTCGTAGCGGGGGGGCCCCACGAGCAGTACTTC. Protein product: CASSQFVAGGPHEQYF.